This T cell receptor beta chain was captured in a study of blood T cell repertoires in COVID-19. Study overall: From the United States, Italy and Spain came samples of acute and convalescent COVID-19. PBMCs, B-cell-depleted T cells, or T cells were the source of the cDNA or gDNA that made up the material.

Original processing notes: Nucleated cell number was recorded as an estimate derived from reference gene primer amplification. TCRdb's table, derived via immunoSEQ multiplex PCR, lists solely in-frame clones and lacks some. V and J calls and clone size come straight from that table; D and trimming were deduced from the DNA. The table shows about 240,000 clones, with about 83% occurring only once. Per the germline V gene, CDR1 is SNHLY and CDR2 is FYNNEI. Trimming stripped 7 bases from V and 7 bases from J, with 17 bases between. This CDR3 is 15 amino acids long. This receptor was taken from a man older than 75 with acute or convalescent COVID-19. Specimen: peripheral blood. This rearrangement joins TRBV2 to TRBJ1-6, with D uncertain. CDR3 protein: CASTTSGWANSPLHF. As DNA, the CDR3 is TGTGCCAGCACAACCTCGGGGTGGGCGAATTCACCCCTCCACTTT.